Reported below is one T cell receptor beta chain. Original processing methods: Using reference gene primer amplification, nucleated cell counts were estimated. The assay was immunoSEQ multiplex PCR, and TCRdb's table has in-frame clones only and misses some. Clone size and V and J calls were adopted from that table, with D and trimming inferred from the DNA. The sample shows some 250,000 clones, 86% of them seen only once. Trimming cost V 7 bases and J 1 base; bases outside gene matches: 5. The CDR3 has 14 residues. Germline loops: CDR1 SNHLY, CDR2 FYNNEI. The data originate from a study of blood T cell repertoires in COVID-19. Turning to the study itself: PBMCs, B-cell-depleted T cells, or T cells were the source of the cDNA or gDNA that made up the material.

Patients in Seattle were enrolled during active infection, then followed longitudinally. V and J are TRBV2 and TRBJ1-1, with 8 bases matching TRBD1. This receptor was obtained from a woman in her 30s with COVID-19, enrolled during active disease. The sample taken for sequencing was peripheral blood. CDR3 sequence reads: CASILGTGNTEAFF. CDR3 bases: TGTGCCAGCATACTTGGGACAGGGAACACTGAAGCTTTCTTT.